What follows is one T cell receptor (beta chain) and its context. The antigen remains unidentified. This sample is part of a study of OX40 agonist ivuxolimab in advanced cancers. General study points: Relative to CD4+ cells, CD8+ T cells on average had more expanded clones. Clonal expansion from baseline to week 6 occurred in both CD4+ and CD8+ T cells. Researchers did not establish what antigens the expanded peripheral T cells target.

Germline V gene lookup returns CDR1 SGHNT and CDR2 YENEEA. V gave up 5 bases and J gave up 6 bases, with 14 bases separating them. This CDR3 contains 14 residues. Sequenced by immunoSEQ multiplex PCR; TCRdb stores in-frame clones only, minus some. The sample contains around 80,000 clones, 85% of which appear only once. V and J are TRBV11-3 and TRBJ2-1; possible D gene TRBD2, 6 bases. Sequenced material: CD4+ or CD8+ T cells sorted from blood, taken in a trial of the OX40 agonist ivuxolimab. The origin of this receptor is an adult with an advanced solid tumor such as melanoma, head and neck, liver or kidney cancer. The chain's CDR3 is CASSLGGWGNEQFF. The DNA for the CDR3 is TGTGCCAGCAGCCTCGGGGGTTGGGGCAATGAGCAGTTCTTC.